These T cell receptor beta chains were read from a single sample in a study of cytomegalovirus exposure and HLA in healthy donors. Libraries were prepared by immunoSEQ multiplex PCR; TCRdb keeps only in-frame clonotypes and omits some of them. The sample consists of roughly 81,000 clones, roughly 80% of them appearing once. Sample: PBMCs. These receptors all come from a boy aged 5-17 years in good health and CMV-seronegative. CDR3s include the opening cysteine and the closing phenylalanine or tryptophan. A D gene is named only where the DNA matches it firmly. Not all rows give a size; the values are once, few, many and, for expanded clones, a class.

clone_size	d_call	v_call	j_call	cdr3_nt	cdr3_aa
NA	TRBD1	TRBV6-4	TRBJ2-1	TGTGCCAGCAGTGACTCGAGGCGACCAGGGGGAGCTGAGCAGTTCTTC	CASSDSRRPGGAEQFF
NA	NA	TRBV27	TRBJ1-1	TGTGCCAGCAGTTTAGGGCAATACACTGAAGCTTTCTTT	CASSLGQYTEAFF
NA	TRBD2	TRBV15	TRBJ2-3	TGTGCCACCAGCAGAGGAACTAGCGGGGGGCTTTCGCAGTATTTT	CATSRGTSGGLSQYF
once	NA	TRBV19	TRBJ1-1	TGTGCCAGTAGTACAGGGGCATGGAACACTGAAGCTTTCTTT	CASSTGAWNTEAFF
NA	NA	TRBV30	TRBJ2-2	TGTGCCTGGAGTGTAGGGGAGGCCGGGGAGCTGTTTTTT	CAWSVGEAGELFF
once	NA	TRBV14	TRBJ2-3	TGTGCCAGCAGCCAAGATAACAGGTACCGCACAGATACGCAGTATTTT	CASSQDNRYRTDTQYF
NA	TRBD1	TRBV27	TRBJ1-1	TGTGCCAGCTACAGGGGGGCTGAAGCTTTCTTT	CASYRGAEAFF
NA	TRBD2	TRBV29-1	TRBJ2-3	TGCAGCGTTGATGGGCTAGCGGGGGGCCCAAGCACAGATACGCAGTATTTT	CSVDGLAGGPSTDTQYF
once	NA	TRBV15	TRBJ1-5	TGTGCCACCAGCAGGGGAGGATTTAATCAGCCCCAGCATTTT	CATSRGGFNQPQHF
NA	TRBD2	TRBV19	TRBJ2-7	TGTGCCAGTAGTACCGGGACTAGCGCATACGAGCAGTACTTC	CASSTGTSAYEQYF
once	NA	TRBV29-1	TRBJ2-1	TGCAGCGTTCGTGGGCTGGGCAATGAGCAGTTCTTC	CSVRGLGNEQFF
NA	TRBD1	TRBV6-7	TRBJ1-1	TGTGCCAGCAGTTACTCCCGACAGGGTGGATGCACTGAAGCTTTCTTT	CASSYSRQGGCTEAFF
NA	NA	TRBV7-9	TRBJ1-3	TGTGCCAGCAGCTTAGTAGGGGGAACTGGAAACACCATATATTTT	CASSLVGGTGNTIYF
NA	TRBD1	TRBV9	TRBJ2-1	TGTGCCAGCAGTCCAGGGGGCTCCTACAATGAGCAGTTCTTC	CASSPGGSYNEQFF
once	NA	TRBV21-1	TRBJ2-1	TGTGCCAGCAGCATCCGGTACAATGAGCAGTTCTTC	CASSIRYNEQFF
NA	NA	TRBV9	TRBJ1-1	TGTGCCAGCAGCGTAGGTCAGGGTGTGGGCACTGAAGCTTTCTTT	CASSVGQGVGTEAFF
NA	NA	TRBV7-9	TRBJ1-2	TGTGCCAGCAGCTTAGCGCGGGGAGGGGTAGGGTATGGCTACACCTTC	CASSLARGGVGYGYTF
NA	NA	TRBV19	TRBJ2-7	TGTGCCAGTAGTATTGGAAGGGGCTACGAGCAGTACTTC	CASSIGRGYEQYF
once	NA	TRBV4-1	TRBJ1-5	TGCGCCAGCAGCCAAGATCCTGTGCAGGTGGGCAATCAGCCCCAGCATTTT	CASSQDPVQVGNQPQHF
NA	TRBD2	TRBV7-2	TRBJ2-3	TGTGCCAGCAGCCCTAAAGGCGGGAGACCCACAGATACGCAGTATTTT	CASSPKGGRPTDTQYF
NA	NA	TRBV2	TRBJ2-2	TGTGCCAGCAGCGAAAGCCGGGACTACACCGGGGAGCTGTTTTTT	CASSESRDYTGELFF
NA	NA	TRBV5-4	TRBJ2-1	TGTGCCAGCAGCCCCCGCGGGGAGGTTAGGAATGAGCAGTTCTTC	CASSPRGEVRNEQFF
NA	NA	TRBV28	TRBJ1-1	TGTGCCAGCAGTTCCGGGGGGGTCACTGAAGCTTTCTTT	CASSSGGVTEAFF
few	TRBD1	TRBV29-1	TRBJ2-1	TGCAGCGCACCCGGGACAGGCGACTACAATGAGCAGTTCTTC	CSAPGTGDYNEQFF
NA	NA	TRBV9	TRBJ1-4	TGTGCCAGCAGCGTAGCTACGGGGGAGGCGGAACTGTTTTTT	CASSVATGEAELFF
NA	NA	TRBV7-2	TRBJ1-1	TGTGCCAGCAGCTTAGCCTCCTCAGGGAGGGCTGAAGCTTTCTTT	CASSLASSGRAEAFF
NA	NA	TRBV28	TRBJ2-2	TGTGCCAGCAGACCATCCGGGGACAAGCGGCCCGGGGAGCTGTTTTTT	CASRPSGDKRPGELFF
NA	NA	TRBV30	TRBJ1-1	TGTGCCTGGAGAGGGGAGGGGAACACTGAAGCTTTCTTT	CAWRGEGNTEAFF
NA	TRBD1	TRBV9	TRBJ1-2	TGTGCCAGCAGCCCAAGGACAGGGGGTCGTGGCTACACCTTC	CASSPRTGGRGYTF
NA	NA	TRBV4-2	TRBJ2-1	TGTGCCAGCAGCCAGGCAGGCGGGAATGAGCAGTTCTTC	CASSQAGGNEQFF
few	TRBD1	TRBV19	TRBJ1-1	TGTGCCAGTAGTATGGCAGGGGGGAACACTGAAGCTTTCTTT	CASSMAGGNTEAFF
NA	TRBD1	TRBV4-3	TRBJ2-7	TGCGCCAGCAGCCAAGACTACGGGCAGGGGGTGTTCTACGAGCAGTACTTC	CASSQDYGQGVFYEQYF
NA	NA	TRBV30	TRBJ2-7	TGTGCCTGGAGCGAAGGGGGTAGTGGGTCCTACGAGCAGTACTTC	CAWSEGGSGSYEQYF
few	TRBD2	TRBV29-1	TRBJ2-3	TGCAGCGTGGTCTATAGCGGGAGGGGGGATACGCAGTATTTT	CSVVYSGRGDTQYF
NA	NA	TRBV6-6	TRBJ2-7	TGTGCCAGCAGTCCTGAGGTCCACGACTACGAGCAGTACTTC	CASSPEVHDYEQYF
NA	TRBD1	TRBV28	TRBJ2-7	TGTGCCAGCAGTGTTCGGGACAGGGTCTACGAGCAGTACTTC	CASSVRDRVYEQYF
NA	TRBD1	TRBV30	TRBJ1-5	TGTGCCTGGGCTGGACAGGGGGTCCCTCAGCCCCAGCATTTT	CAWAGQGVPQPQHF
NA	NA	TRBV14	TRBJ2-5	TGTGCCAGCAGCCATGCGGACAGCAAGTACCAAGAGACCCAGTACTTC	CASSHADSKYQETQYF
NA	TRBD1	TRBV19	TRBJ1-6	TGTGCCGCCCGGACAGGGGAGGGTCCCCTCCACTTT	CAARTGEGPLHF
few	NA	TRBV6-5	TRBJ1-2	TGTGCCAGCAGGGGGCTTGCCTATGGCTACACCTTC	CASRGLAYGYTF
NA	TRBD1	TRBV4-3	TRBJ2-1	TGCGCCAGCCAAGGGACAGGGGTCTACAATGAGCAGTTCTTC	CASQGTGVYNEQFF
NA	TRBD1	TRBV7-2	TRBJ1-2	TGTGCCAGCAGCTTAGATCGACAGGGTCCTTATGGCTACACCTTC	CASSLDRQGPYGYTF
NA	NA	TRBV7-3	TRBJ2-2	TGTGCCAGCAGCTCGACCAGGGGCACCGGGGAGCTGTTTTTT	CASSSTRGTGELFF
NA	NA	TRBV19	TRBJ2-1	TGTGCCAGTAGTATCCGGCTAGTTTCGAATGAGCAGTTCTTC	CASSIRLVSNEQFF
once	NA	TRBV30	TRBJ1-2	TGTGCCTGGGGCGCAGGGTTGATTGGTGGCTACACCTTC	CAWGAGLIGGYTF
NA	NA	TRBV4-2	TRBJ2-3	TGTGCCAGCAGCCAAGAAACTCAAGGAGTGGTTCCGCAGTATTTT	CASSQETQGVVPQYF
NA	TRBD2	TRBV5-1	TRBJ2-7	TGCGCCAGCAGCTTTATCTCTAGCGGGACCTACGAGCAGTACTTC	CASSFISSGTYEQYF
NA	NA	TRBV19	TRBJ1-5	TGTGCCAGTAGTGGGAGATTATCGGGGGATCAGCCCCAGCATTTT	CASSGRLSGDQPQHF
NA	NA	TRBV7-8	TRBJ2-7	TGTGCCAGCAGCTTACCCGGGTCCGCATCCTACGAGCAGTACTTC	CASSLPGSASYEQYF
NA	NA	TRBV6-6	TRBJ1-1	TGTGCCAGCAGTATCCAGCGAGACACTGAAGCTTTCTTT	CASSIQRDTEAFF
few	TRBD2	TRBV5-4	TRBJ2-3	TGTGCCAGCAGCTTGGAGCGGGGGGCGGGGACAGATACGCAGTATTTT	CASSLERGAGTDTQYF
few	TRBD1	TRBV7-6	TRBJ2-7	TGTGCCAGCAGCCTAGCACCGGGACAGGGCAAACACGAGCAGTACTTC	CASSLAPGQGKHEQYF
NA	NA	TRBV25-1	TRBJ2-7	TGTGCCAGCAGTGAAGGACAGTACTACGAGCAGTACTTC	CASSEGQYYEQYF
NA	NA	TRBV19	TRBJ1-2	TGTGCCAGTAGTGACACAGGGAAAAGTGGCTACACCTTC	CASSDTGKSGYTF